This T cell receptor beta chain was captured in a study of cytomegalovirus exposure and HLA in healthy donors. This clone has only one observation. The study ran its PCR with 60 Vbeta and 13 Jbeta primers. Authors' methods: The count from a later analysis was 79 million or so unique TCR beta chains, some 9.9 million of them shared. Using immunoSEQ multiplex PCR, the repertoire was profiled, and TCRdb retains in-frame clones only, with some absent. Clone size and the V and J calls come from that table; the DNA yielded D and trimming. Of under 150,000 clones in the sample, roughly 83% were seen once. This CDR3 spans 13 amino acids. With 2 bases removed from V and 8 bases from J, the gap between germline ends came to 10 bases. CDR1 and CDR2 (germline): SGHAT, FQNNGV.

This clonotype was sampled from a girl aged 2 to 10 in good health and CMV-seronegative. The specimen was PBMCs. The V gene is TRBV11-2, the J gene TRBJ1-3; D gene uncertain. This chain's CDR3 is CASSLSRGYTIYF. CDR3 sequence (DNA): TGTGCCAGCAGCTTATCCCGCGGATACACCATATATTTT.